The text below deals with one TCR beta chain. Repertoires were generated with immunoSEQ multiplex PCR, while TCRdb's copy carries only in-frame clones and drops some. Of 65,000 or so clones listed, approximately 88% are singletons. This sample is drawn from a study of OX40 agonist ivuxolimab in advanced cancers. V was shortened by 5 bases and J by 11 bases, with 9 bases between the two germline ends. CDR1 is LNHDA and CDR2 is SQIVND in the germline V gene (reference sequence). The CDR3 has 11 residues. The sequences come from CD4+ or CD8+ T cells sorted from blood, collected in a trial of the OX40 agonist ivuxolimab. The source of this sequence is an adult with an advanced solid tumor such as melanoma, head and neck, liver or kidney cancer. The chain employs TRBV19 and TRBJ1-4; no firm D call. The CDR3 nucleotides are TGTGCCAGTAGTTCCGGGAGGAAACTGTTTTTT. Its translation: CASSSGRKLFF.